Listed below are T cell receptor beta chains from one sample, sequenced in a study of blood T cell repertoires in COVID-19. Method: immunoSEQ multiplex PCR; TCRdb's copy keeps in-frame clones and lacks some. The data show about 220,000 clones, roughly four fifths seen once. The sample comprised peripheral blood. The receptors stem from a woman under 40 who had recovered from COVID-19. Both conserved end residues are part of each CDR3. D genes are given only for firm matches. Clone size appears in some rows only: once, few, many, or a class for an expanded clone.

v_call	j_call	clone_size	d_call	cdr3_aa	cdr3_nt
TRBV6-4	TRBJ2-2	NA	NA	CASSPDEGGQNTGELFF	TGTGCCAGCAGCCCTGATGAAGGGGGACAAAACACCGGGGAGCTGTTTTTT
TRBV24-1	TRBJ2-2	NA	NA	CATGGDSFNTGELFF	TGTGCCACCGGCGGGGACTCTTTCAACACCGGGGAGCTGTTTTTT
TRBV29-1	TRBJ2-1	NA	TRBD2	CSALAGVPYNEQFF	TGCAGCGCCCTAGCGGGAGTTCCCTACAATGAGCAGTTCTTC
TRBV19	TRBJ2-3	NA	NA	CASSTAGRITDTQYF	TGTGCCAGTAGTACCGCGGGACGGATCACAGATACGCAGTATTTT
TRBV29-1	TRBJ1-4	NA	NA	CSVRGAGDEKLFF	TGCAGCGTCCGGGGGGCAGGGGATGAAAAACTGTTTTTT
TRBV4-1	TRBJ1-2	NA	NA	CASSQERGLNYGYTF	TGCGCCAGCAGCCAAGAAAGGGGCCTTAACTATGGCTACACCTTC
TRBV5-1	TRBJ1-2	NA	TRBD1	CASSLEGQMGYGYTF	TGCGCCAGCAGCTTGGAGGGACAGATGGGCTATGGCTACACCTTC
TRBV10-3	TRBJ1-2	NA	NA	CAIRGGDYGYTF	TGTGCCATCAGAGGTGGAGACTATGGCTACACCTTC
TRBV12-3/TRBV12-4	TRBJ2-1	once	NA	CASSPREYNEQFF	TGTGCCAGCAGTCCCCGGGAATACAATGAGCAGTTCTTC
TRBV6-5	TRBJ2-7	NA	TRBD2	CASKPGLAGSYEQYF	TGTGCCAGCAAGCCGGGACTAGCGGGATCCTACGAGCAGTACTTC
TRBV6-4	TRBJ2-1	NA	TRBD2	CASSDSERERNEQFF	TGTGCCAGCAGTGACTCGGAGCGGGAGCGCAATGAGCAGTTCTTC
TRBV27	TRBJ1-1	NA	TRBD1	CASRFRGQGAGEAFF	TGTGCCAGCAGGTTTCGCGGACAGGGGGCGGGTGAAGCTTTCTTT
TRBV6-6	TRBJ2-2	NA	TRBD2	CASSPQPGLAGGTGELFF	TGTGCCAGCAGTCCGCAACCGGGACTAGCGGGAGGGACCGGGGAGCTGTTTTTT
TRBV27	TRBJ1-3	NA	TRBD1	CASSSLTGARGNTIYF	TGTGCCAGCAGTTCGCTAACAGGGGCGAGAGGAAACACCATATATTTT
TRBV27	TRBJ2-3	NA	TRBD2	CATSLAGVSTDTQYF	TGTGCCACGTCTCTAGCGGGAGTCAGCACAGATACGCAGTATTTT
TRBV27	TRBJ1-3	NA	NA	CASSPTYSGNTIYF	TGTGCCAGCAGTCCAACATACTCTGGAAACACCATATATTTT
TRBV28	TRBJ2-7	NA	TRBD1	CASSPRGWYEQYF	TGTGCCAGCAGTCCCAGGGGGTGGTACGAGCAGTACTTC
TRBV14	TRBJ2-2	once	NA	CASSQESLFNTGELFF	TGTGCCAGCAGCCAAGAATCCCTTTTTAACACCGGGGAGCTGTTTTTT
TRBV9	TRBJ2-5	NA	NA	CASSKTRVQETQYF	TGTGCCAGCAGTAAAACGCGCGTGCAAGAGACCCAGTACTTC
TRBV25-1	TRBJ1-2	NA	NA	CASSGRGDYGYTF	TGTGCCAGCAGTGGCAGGGGAGACTATGGCTACACCTTC
TRBV19	TRBJ2-2	NA	NA	CASKVGREAGELFF	TGTGCCAGTAAGGTTGGGCGAGAAGCCGGGGAGCTGTTTTTT
TRBV6-5	TRBJ1-1	NA	TRBD1	CASTSGTVNTEAFF	TGTGCCAGCACCTCCGGGACAGTGAACACTGAAGCTTTCTTT
TRBV4-1	TRBJ2-2	few	NA	CASSHPGQTGELFF	TGCGCCAGCAGCCATCCCGGACAGACCGGGGAGCTGTTTTTT
TRBV6-5	TRBJ1-5	NA	NA	CASSSHGTPPWLPQHF	TGTGCCAGCAGTTCCCACGGGACACCCCCTTGGTTGCCCCAGCATTTT
TRBV5-1	TRBJ2-1	NA	NA	CASSLELVNVEQFF	TGCGCCAGCAGCTTGGAACTAGTAAACGTTGAGCAGTTCTTC
TRBV5-1	TRBJ2-5	NA	TRBD1	CASSLMGTGEETQYF	TGCGCCAGCAGCTTGATGGGGACAGGGGAAGAGACCCAGTACTTC
TRBV23-1	TRBJ1-2	NA	TRBD1	CASSLPGTGGHYGYTF	TGCGCCAGCAGTCTCCCTGGGACAGGGGGCCACTATGGCTACACCTTC
TRBV5-1	TRBJ2-1	NA	NA	CASSLASTSTEQFF	TGCGCCAGCAGCTTGGCCTCTACTAGTACTGAGCAGTTCTTC
TRBV18	TRBJ1-1	NA	NA	CASSPGGAEAFF	TGTGCCAGCTCACCTGGGGGGGCTGAAGCTTTCTTT
TRBV2	TRBJ2-3	NA	TRBD2	CASSPSGRLDTQYF	TGTGCCAGCAGTCCTAGCGGGAGGTTAGATACGCAGTATTTT
TRBV7-3	TRBJ1-1	NA	NA	CASSLGTGEAFF	TGTGCCAGCAGCTTAGGAACAGGAGAAGCTTTCTTT
TRBV15	TRBJ1-1	NA	TRBD1	CATSRGAGGRLEAFF	TGTGCCACCAGCAGAGGGGCAGGGGGCCGACTAGAAGCTTTCTTT
TRBV9	TRBJ2-1	NA	TRBD2	CASSVGLAVNEQFF	TGTGCCAGCAGCGTAGGACTAGCGGTCAATGAGCAGTTCTTC
TRBV5-6	TRBJ2-3	NA	TRBD2	CASSRRPSGRTVDTQYF	TGTGCCAGCAGCCGGCGTCCTAGCGGGAGAACAGTAGATACGCAGTATTTT
TRBV5-4	TRBJ2-5	NA	TRBD2	CASSLGGRGGGETQYF	TGTGCCAGCAGCTTGGGCGGGAGGGGCGGTGGAGAGACCCAGTACTTC
TRBV9	TRBJ2-3	NA	NA	CASSVRGAAKDTQYF	TGTGCCAGCAGCGTTCGGGGGGCTGCCAAGGATACGCAGTATTTT
TRBV6-5	TRBJ2-5	NA	NA	CASSPTTETQYF	TGTGCCAGCAGTCCAACTACGGAGACCCAGTACTTC
TRBV5-4	TRBJ1-2	NA	NA	CASSLKTENYGYTF	TGTGCCAGCAGCTTGAAGACAGAGAACTATGGCTACACCTTC
TRBV27	TRBJ2-3	NA	NA	CASSKTASGTDTQYF	TGTGCCAGCAGTAAGACAGCGAGTGGTACAGATACGCAGTATTTT
TRBV18	TRBJ2-3	NA	TRBD2	CASSPRLAGGPTDTQYF	TGTGCCAGCTCACCACGGCTAGCGGGAGGGCCGACAGATACGCAGTATTTT
TRBV28	TRBJ1-5	NA	TRBD1	CASRGSQGWQPQHF	TGTGCCAGCAGGGGTTCACAGGGGTGGCAGCCCCAGCATTTT
TRBV19	TRBJ1-3	NA	NA	CASSISGSGNTIYF	TGTGCCAGTAGTATATCCGGCTCTGGAAACACCATATATTTT
TRBV2	TRBJ1-1	NA	NA	CAAGLEMNTEAFF	TGTGCCGCAGGACTGGAAATGAACACTGAAGCTTTCTTT
TRBV25-1	TRBJ1-1	NA	TRBD1	CASSGDRGLAEAFF	TGTGCCAGCAGTGGGGACAGGGGGCTGGCTGAAGCTTTCTTT
TRBV6-4	TRBJ2-7	NA	TRBD2	CASSDSSGFSSYEQYF	TGTGCCAGCAGTGACTCTAGCGGGTTCAGCTCCTACGAGCAGTACTTC
TRBV2	TRBJ1-1	NA	TRBD1	CASSDGQGVVNTEAFF	TGTGCCAGCAGTGACGGGCAGGGGGTCGTGAACACTGAAGCTTTCTTT
TRBV5-6	TRBJ1-2	NA	TRBD1	CASSLNRGYGYTF	TGTGCCAGCAGCTTGAACAGGGGCTATGGCTACACCTTC
TRBV19	TRBJ1-1	NA	TRBD1	CASSIQHRQGAFF	TGTGCCAGTAGTATTCAGCACAGACAGGGGGCTTTCTTT
TRBV5-4	TRBJ2-1	NA	NA	CASSLGIGVEINEQFF	TGTGCCAGCAGCTTGGGGATAGGGGTTGAAATAAATGAGCAGTTCTTC
TRBV12-5	TRBJ1-2	NA	NA	CASGLSGVGYTF	TGTGCTAGTGGTTTGTCAGGGGTTGGCTACACCTTC
TRBV28	TRBJ2-7	NA	TRBD1	CATLSTGKFYEQYF	TGTGCCACCCTTTCGACAGGGAAGTTCTACGAGCAGTACTTC
TRBV5-1	TRBJ2-2	NA	TRBD2	CASSLPSGRGNTGELFF	TGCGCCAGCAGCTTGCCTAGCGGGAGAGGGAACACCGGGGAGCTGTTTTTT